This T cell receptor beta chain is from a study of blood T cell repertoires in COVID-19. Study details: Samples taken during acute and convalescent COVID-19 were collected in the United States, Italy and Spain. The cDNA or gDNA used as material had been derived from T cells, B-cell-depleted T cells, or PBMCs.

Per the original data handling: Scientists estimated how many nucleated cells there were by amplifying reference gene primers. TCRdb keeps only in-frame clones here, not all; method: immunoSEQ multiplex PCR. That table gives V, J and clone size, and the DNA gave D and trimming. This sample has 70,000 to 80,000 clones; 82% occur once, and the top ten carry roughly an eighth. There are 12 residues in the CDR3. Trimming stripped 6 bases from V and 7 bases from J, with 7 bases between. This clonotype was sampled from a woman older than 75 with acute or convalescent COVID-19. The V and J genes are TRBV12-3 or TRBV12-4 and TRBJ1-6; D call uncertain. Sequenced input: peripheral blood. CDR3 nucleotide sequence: TGTGCCAGCAGGATCAGGAATTCACCCCTCCACTTT. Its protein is CASRIRNSPLHF.